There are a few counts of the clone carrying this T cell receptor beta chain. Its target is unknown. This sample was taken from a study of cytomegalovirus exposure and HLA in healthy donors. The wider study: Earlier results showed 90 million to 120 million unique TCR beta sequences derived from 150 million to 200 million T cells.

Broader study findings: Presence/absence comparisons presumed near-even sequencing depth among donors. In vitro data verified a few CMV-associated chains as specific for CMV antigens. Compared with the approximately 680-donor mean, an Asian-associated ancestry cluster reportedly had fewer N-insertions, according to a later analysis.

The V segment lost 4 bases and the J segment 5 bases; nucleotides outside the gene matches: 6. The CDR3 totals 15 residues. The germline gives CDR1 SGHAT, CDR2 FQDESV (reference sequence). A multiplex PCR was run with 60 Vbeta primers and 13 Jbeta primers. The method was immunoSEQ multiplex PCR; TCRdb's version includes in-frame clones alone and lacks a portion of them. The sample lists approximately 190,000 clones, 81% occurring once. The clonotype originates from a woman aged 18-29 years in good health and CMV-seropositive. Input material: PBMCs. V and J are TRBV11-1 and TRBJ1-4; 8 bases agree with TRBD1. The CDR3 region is CASSSAGTGNEKLFF. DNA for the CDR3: TGTGCCAGCAGCTCCGCCGGGACAGGAAATGAAAAACTGTTTTTT.